These 2 T cell receptor beta chains were sequenced from one sample in a study of CD8 T cells in ankylosing spondylitis (dated by TCRdb to about 2017). The method was 5' RACE. Sequencing was carried out with an Illumina HiSeq 2500. The public reads were run again by TCRdb, first through fastp at Q25 and then through MiXCR, and only productive beta chains were kept. Every CDR3 protein is listed once, alongside the most common genes and DNA of its rows. This sample comprises approximately 350,000 distinct CDR3 sequences, roughly 15% of them detected only once. Roughly 1.1% of the sample comes from the top ten. Sequences were obtained from blood, either unsorted or a sorted T cell fraction (not recorded which). These receptors all stem from a male donor with ankylosing spondylitis or in good health (not recorded which).

The rearrangement joins TRBV6-5 to TRBJ2-1; D may be TRBD2 (5 bases). V was cut by 2 bases and J by 3 bases, with 11 bases left in between. Germline-derived CDR1 and CDR2 are MNHEY and SVGAGI. The CDR3 is 15 residues long. The CDR3 nucleotides read TGTGCCAGCAGTTACGCCACCGGGATCTACAATGAGCAGTTCTTC. Its protein is CASSYATGIYNEQFF.

This clonotype was picked up a small number of times. The genes are TRBV11-3 and TRBJ2-3; D ambiguous. The CDR3 has 13 residues. CDR1 is SGHNT and CDR2 is YENEEA in the germline V gene. The V end was cut by 0 bases, the J end by 7 bases, with 8 bases between. DNA of the CDR3: TGTGCCAGCAGCTTAGACAGCGTTAATACGCAGTATTTT. This encodes CASSLDSVNTQYF.